This paragraph reports one T cell receptor beta chain. Its matching antigen is unknown. The data are from a study of Ad26.COV2.S vaccination and SARS-CoV-2 variants. Study findings and constraints: Total T cell responses, in the TCR breadth and depth analyses, may have been underestimated.

Per germline, CDR1 SGHTA and CDR2 FQGNSA. V shed 1 base, J shed 8 bases, and the junction held 4 bases outside the gene matches. The length of the CDR3 is 14 residues. Described treatment: around 19 received Ad26.COV2.S at low or high dose, single or two shots; about 5 received placebo; per-sample allocation not given. The study sampled participants on day 63 after the first vaccine or placebo injection. Only in-frame clones appear in the TCRdb table, and some are missing; sequencing was by immunoSEQ multiplex PCR. The table has a few hundred thousand clones, 90% seen once. Sequencing was performed on peripheral blood, taken in a trial of Ad26.COV2.S vaccine versus placebo. The chain carries TRBV7-2 and TRBJ1-4, with TRBD1 matching 7 bases. The TCR sequence derives from a person aged 18-65 years who received the Ad26.COV2.S COVID-19 vaccine or a placebo. CDR3: CASSLGPGGEKLFF. CDR3 nucleotides: TGTGCCAGCAGCTTAGGGCCAGGGGGAGAAAAACTGTTTTTT. Full variable domain (rest looked up from reference TRBV7-2 and TRBJ1-4): GAGVSQSPSNKVTEKGKDVELRCDPISGHTALYWYRQSLGQGLEFLIYFQGNSAPDKSGLPSDRFSAERTGGSVSTLTIQRTQQEDSAVYLCASSLGPGGEKLFFGSGTQLSVL.